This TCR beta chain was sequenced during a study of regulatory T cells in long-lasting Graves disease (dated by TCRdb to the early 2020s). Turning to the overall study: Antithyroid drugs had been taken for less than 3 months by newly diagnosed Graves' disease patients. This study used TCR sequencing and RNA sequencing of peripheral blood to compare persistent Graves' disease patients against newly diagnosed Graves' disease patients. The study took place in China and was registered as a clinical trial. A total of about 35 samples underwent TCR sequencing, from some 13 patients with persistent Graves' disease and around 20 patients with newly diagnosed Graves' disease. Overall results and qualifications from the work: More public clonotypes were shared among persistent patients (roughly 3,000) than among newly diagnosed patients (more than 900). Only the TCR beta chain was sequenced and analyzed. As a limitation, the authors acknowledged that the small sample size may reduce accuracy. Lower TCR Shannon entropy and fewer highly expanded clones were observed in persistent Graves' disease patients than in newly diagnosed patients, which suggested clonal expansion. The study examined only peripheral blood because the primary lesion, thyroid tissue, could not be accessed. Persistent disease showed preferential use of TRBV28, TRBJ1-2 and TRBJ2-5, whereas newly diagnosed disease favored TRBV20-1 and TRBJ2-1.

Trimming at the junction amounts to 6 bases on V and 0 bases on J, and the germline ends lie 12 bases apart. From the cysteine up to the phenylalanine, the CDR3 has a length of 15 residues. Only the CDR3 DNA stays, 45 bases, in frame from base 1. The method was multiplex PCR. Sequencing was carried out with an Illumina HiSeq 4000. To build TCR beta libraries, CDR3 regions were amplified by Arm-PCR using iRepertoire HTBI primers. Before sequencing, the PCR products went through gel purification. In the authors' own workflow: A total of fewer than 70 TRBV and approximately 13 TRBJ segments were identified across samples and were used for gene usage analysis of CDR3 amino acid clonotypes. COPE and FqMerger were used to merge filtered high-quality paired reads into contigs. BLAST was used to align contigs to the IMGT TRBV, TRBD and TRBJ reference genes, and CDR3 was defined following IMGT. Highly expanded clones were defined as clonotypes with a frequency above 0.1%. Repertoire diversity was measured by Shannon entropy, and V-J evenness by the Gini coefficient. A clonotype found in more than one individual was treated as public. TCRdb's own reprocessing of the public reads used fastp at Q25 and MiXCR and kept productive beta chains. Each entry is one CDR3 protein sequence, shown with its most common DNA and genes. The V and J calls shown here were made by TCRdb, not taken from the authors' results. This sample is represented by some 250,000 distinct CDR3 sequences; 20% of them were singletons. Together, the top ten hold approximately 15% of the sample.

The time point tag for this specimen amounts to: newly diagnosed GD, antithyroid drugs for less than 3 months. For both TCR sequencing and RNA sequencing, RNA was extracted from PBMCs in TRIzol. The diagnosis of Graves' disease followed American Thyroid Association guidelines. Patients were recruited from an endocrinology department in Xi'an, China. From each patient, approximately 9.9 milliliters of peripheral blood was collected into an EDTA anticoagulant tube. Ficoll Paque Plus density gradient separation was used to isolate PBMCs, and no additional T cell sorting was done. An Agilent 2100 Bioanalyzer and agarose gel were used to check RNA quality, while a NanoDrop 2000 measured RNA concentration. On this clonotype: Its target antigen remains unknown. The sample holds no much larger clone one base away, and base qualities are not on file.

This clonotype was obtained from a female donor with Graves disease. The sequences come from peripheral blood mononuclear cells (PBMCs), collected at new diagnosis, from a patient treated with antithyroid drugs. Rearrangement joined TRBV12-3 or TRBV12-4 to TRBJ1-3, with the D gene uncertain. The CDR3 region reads CASSKQSFSGNTIYF. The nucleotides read TGTGCCAGCAGCAAACAGTCTTTCTCTGGAAACACCATATATTTT.